This T cell receptor beta chain was obtained from a study of T cell repertoires in cytomegalovirus infection. Study at large: TCR beta signatures that were public indicated CMV infection and matching HLA type. Overall study results and limits: HLA-C-restricted CMV clonotypes gave the most frequent clonotype in two of eight donors.

TCRdb re-called the reads through MiXCR, storing one row per CDR3 protein. The table lists 100,000 to 150,000 distinct CDR3 sequences, 32% of them singletons. The CDR3 covers 12 residues. The V and J ends lost 2 bases and 4 bases respectively, with 3 bases between them. Germline-derived CDR1 and CDR2 are LNHDA and SQIVND (reference sequence). This clonotype was seen only a few times. Its antigen is unknown. This chain uses TRBV19 with TRBJ1-5; D uncertain. Sequencing used CD8+ T cells from cultured PBMCs, obtained from culture after CMV antigen stimulation. The TCR was taken from a human donor in good health (CMV status not recorded). Some clones in this sample may be carry-over from other donors' samples. CDR3: CASSILNQPQHF. In DNA, the CDR3 is TGTGCCAGTAGTATACTAAATCAGCCCCAGCATTTT.